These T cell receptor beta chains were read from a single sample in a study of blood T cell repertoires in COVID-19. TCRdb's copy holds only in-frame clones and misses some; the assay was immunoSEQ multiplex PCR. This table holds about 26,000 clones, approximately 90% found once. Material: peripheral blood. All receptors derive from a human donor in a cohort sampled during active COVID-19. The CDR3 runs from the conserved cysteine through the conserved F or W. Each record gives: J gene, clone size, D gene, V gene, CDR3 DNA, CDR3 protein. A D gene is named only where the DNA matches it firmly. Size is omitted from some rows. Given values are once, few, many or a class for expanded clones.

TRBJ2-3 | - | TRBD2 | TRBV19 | TGTGCCAGTAGTGGACTAGTTATTTTCGGAGATACGCAGTATTTT | CASSGLVIFGDTQYF
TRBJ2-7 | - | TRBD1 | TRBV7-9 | TGTGCCAGCAGCCCCCGGACAGGGGGGAGTCTCGAGCAGTACTTC | CASSPRTGGSLEQYF
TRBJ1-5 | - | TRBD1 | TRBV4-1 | TGCGCCAGCAGCCGCGAGACAGGGTTCAATCAGCCCCAGCATTTT | CASSRETGFNQPQHF
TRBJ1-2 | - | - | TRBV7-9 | TGTGCCAGCAGCTTAGATAACACGTACGGCTACACCTTC | CASSLDNTYGYTF
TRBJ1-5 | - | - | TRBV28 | TGTGCCAGCAGTTTAGGGGGGAATAGCAATCAGCCCCAGCATTTT | CASSLGGNSNQPQHF
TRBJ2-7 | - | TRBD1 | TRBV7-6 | TGTGCCAGCAGCCGAATGACAGGGGATCATCGCGAGCAGTACTTC | CASSRMTGDHREQYF
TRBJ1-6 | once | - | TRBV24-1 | TGTGCCACCAGTGCGGCAGGGGCTAATTCACCCCTCCACTTT | CATSAAGANSPLHF
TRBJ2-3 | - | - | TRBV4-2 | TGTGCCAGCAGCCAAGAAGTACTGGGAGTAACAGATACGCAGTATTTT | CASSQEVLGVTDTQYF
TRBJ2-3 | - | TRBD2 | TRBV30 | TGTGCCTGGAGGGCGGGGGGTAAGGATACGCAGTATTTT | CAWRAGGKDTQYF
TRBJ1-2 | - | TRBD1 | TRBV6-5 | TGTGCCAGCAGTAGACTCAGGACAGGAACCTATGGCTACACCTTC | CASSRLRTGTYGYTF
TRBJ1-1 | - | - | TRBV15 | TGTGCCACCAGCAGAGATACCGGTGAAGCTTTCTTT | CATSRDTGEAFF
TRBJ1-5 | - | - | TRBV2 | TGTGCCAGCAGTGAAATTTATGGCAATCAGCCCCAGCATTTT | CASSEIYGNQPQHF
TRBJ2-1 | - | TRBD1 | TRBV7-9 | TGTGCCAGCAGCCCAGGACAGGGGGTTACCAATGAGCAGTTCTTC | CASSPGQGVTNEQFF
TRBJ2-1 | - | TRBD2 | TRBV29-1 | TGCAGCGCCCCTGGTAGCGGGGCCAACAATGAGCAGTTCTTC | CSAPGSGANNEQFF
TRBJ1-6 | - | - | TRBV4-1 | TGCGCCAGCAGCCAAGATCTGGGAGTACCCCTCCACTTT | CASSQDLGVPLHF
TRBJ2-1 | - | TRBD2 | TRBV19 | TGTGCCAGTAGTACACTAGCGGGAGTAGGCAATGAGCAGTTCTTC | CASSTLAGVGNEQFF
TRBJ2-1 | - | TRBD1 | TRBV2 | TGTGCCAGCAGCTCCCCGGGACAGGGAAAAAATGAGCAGTTCTTC | CASSSPGQGKNEQFF
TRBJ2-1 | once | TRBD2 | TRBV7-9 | TGTGCCAGCAGCCCGACTAGCGGGGGGGCCAACAATGAGCAGTTCTTC | CASSPTSGGANNEQFF
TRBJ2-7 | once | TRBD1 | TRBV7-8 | TGTGCCAGCAGCGGAAACCGGGACAGGGGTAATAGGTACGAGCAGTACTTC | CASSGNRDRGNRYEQYF
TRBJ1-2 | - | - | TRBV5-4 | TGTGCCAGCAGCTTGGCCGAGGATTTTTCCTATGGCTACACCTTC | CASSLAEDFSYGYTF
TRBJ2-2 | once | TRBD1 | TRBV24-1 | TGTGCCACCAGTGGTCACGAGGGACAGGGCTCGACCGGGGAGCTGTTTTTT | CATSGHEGQGSTGELFF
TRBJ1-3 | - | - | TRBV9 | TGTGCCAGCAGCGTAGCTACGGGGGGTGAAAGGAGGGGAAACCGAAACTCTGGAAACACCATATATTTT | CASSVATGGERRGNRNSGNTIYF
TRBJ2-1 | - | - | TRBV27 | TGTGCCAGCAGTTTGTTTATCTACAATGAGCAGTTCTTC | CASSLFIYNEQFF
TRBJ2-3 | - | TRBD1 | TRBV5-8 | TGTGCCAGCAGCCTCGGGGACAGGGCCGCAGATACGCAGTATTTT | CASSLGDRAADTQYF
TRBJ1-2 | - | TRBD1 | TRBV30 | TGTGCCTGGAGTGTATCCCACCGGACAGGGGTAAGAGGCTACACCTTC | CAWSVSHRTGVRGYTF
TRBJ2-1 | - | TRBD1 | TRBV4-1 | TGCGCCAGCAGCCAAGTCCAACCCGCCGGGACAGGGAGTAATGAGCAGTTCTTC | CASSQVQPAGTGSNEQFF
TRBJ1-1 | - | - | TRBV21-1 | TGTGCCAGCTTCCAGGGGGGAACTGAAGCTTTCTTT | CASFQGGTEAFF
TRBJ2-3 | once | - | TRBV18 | TGTGCCAGCTCACCTCGCCCCCGGGAGAACGGTACGCAGTATTTT | CASSPRPRENGTQYF
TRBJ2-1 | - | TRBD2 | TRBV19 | TGTGCCAGTAGTTCCCAGCGGGACTACAATGAGCAGTTCTTC | CASSSQRDYNEQFF
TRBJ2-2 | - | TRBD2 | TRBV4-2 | TGTGCCAGCAGCCCACGGACTAGCGGGAGTGGGGAGCTGTTTTTT | CASSPRTSGSGELFF
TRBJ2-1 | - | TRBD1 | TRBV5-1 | TGCGCCAGCAGCTTGGTGTCAGGGGGCTCCTACAATGAGCAGTTCTTC | CASSLVSGGSYNEQFF
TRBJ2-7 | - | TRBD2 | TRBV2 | TGTGCCAGCAGTACGCTAGCGGGAGCGGGCGAGCAGTACTTC | CASSTLAGAGEQYF
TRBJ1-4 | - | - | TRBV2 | TGTGCCAGCAGGCCAGGACAATTTTCAACTAATGAAAAACTGTTTTTT | CASRPGQFSTNEKLFF
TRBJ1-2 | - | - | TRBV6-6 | TGTGCCAGCAGTTACGAGGTCCGGCATGGCTACACCTTC | CASSYEVRHGYTF
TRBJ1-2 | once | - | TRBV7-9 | TGTGCCAGCAGCCCTATAGGGGTGAGTTATGGCTACACCTTC | CASSPIGVSYGYTF
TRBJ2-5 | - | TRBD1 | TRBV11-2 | TGTGCCAGCAGTTCTGATAGTCTAGGGGGCGAGACCCAGTACTTC | CASSSDSLGGETQYF
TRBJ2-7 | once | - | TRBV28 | TGTGCCTCCTCCGGGACACCCCGAGCCTACGAGCAGTACTTC | CASSGTPRAYEQYF
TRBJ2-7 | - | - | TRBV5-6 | TGTGCCAGCAGCTTGCATTTGCCGGGCGAGCAGTACTTC | CASSLHLPGEQYF
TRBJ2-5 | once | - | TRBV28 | TGTGCCAGCCTAAGTCGGAGGGCGGGGACCCAGTACTTC | CASLSRRAGTQYF
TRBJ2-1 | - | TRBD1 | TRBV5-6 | TGTGCCAGCAGCACCGACAGGGTTCGGGAGTTCTTC | CASSTDRVREFF
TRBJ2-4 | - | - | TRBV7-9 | TGTGCCAGCAGCCCAGACGGAGTTGATGACATTCAGTACTTC | CASSPDGVDDIQYF
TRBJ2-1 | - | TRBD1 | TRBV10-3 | TGTGCCATAGGACAGGGGGCATACAATGAGCAGTTCTTC | CAIGQGAYNEQFF
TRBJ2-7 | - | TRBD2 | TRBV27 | TGTGCCAGCAGTCGCGGGACTAGCGGGACCTACGAGCAGTACTTC | CASSRGTSGTYEQYF
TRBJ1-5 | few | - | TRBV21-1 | TGTGCCAGCAGCACCCGGGACAGGGCCAATCAGCCCCAGCATTTT | CASSTRDRANQPQHF
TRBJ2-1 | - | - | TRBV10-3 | TGTGCCATCAGCCGGGACAGCGGGTACAATGAGCAGTTCTTC | CAISRDSGYNEQFF
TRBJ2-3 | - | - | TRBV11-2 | TGTGCCAGCGGTCTAGGGCGGGTCACAGATACGCAGTATTTT | CASGLGRVTDTQYF